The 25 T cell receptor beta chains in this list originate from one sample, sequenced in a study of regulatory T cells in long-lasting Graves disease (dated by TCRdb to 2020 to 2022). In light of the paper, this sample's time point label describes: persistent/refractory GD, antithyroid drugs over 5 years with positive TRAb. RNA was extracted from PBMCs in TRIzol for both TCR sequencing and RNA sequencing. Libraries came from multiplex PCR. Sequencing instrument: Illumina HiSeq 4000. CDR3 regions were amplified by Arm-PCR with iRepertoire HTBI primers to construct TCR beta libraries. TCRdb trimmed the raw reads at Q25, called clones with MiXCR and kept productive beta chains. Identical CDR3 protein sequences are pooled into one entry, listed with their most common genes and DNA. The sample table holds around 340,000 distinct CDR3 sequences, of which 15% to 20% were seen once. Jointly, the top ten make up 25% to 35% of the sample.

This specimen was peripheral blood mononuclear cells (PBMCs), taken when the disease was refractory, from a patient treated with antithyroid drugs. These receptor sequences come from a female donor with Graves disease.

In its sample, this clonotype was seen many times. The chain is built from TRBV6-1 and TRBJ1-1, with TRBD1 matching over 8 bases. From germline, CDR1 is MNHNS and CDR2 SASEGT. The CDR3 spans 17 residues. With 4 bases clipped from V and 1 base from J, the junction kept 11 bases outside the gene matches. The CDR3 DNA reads TGTGCCAGCAGTGTGGACAGGGCGGCACCCTCGAACACTGAAGCTTTCTTT. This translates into CASSVDRAAPSNTEAFF.

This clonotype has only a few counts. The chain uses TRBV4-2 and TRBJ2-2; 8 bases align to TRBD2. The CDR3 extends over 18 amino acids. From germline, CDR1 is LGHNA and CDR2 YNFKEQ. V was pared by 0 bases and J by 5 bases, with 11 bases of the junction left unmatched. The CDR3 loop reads CASSQDERGNFRTGELFF. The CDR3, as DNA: TGTGCCAGCAGCCAAGATGAGCGGGGGAATTTTCGGACCGGGGAGCTGTTTTTT.

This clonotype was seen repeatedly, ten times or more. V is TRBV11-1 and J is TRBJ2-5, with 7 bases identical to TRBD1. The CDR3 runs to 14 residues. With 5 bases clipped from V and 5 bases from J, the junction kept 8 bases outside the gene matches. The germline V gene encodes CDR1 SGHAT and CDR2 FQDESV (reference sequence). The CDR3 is CASSPRDSPETQYF. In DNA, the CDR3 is TGTGCCAGCAGCCCCAGGGACAGCCCTGAGACCCAGTACTTC.

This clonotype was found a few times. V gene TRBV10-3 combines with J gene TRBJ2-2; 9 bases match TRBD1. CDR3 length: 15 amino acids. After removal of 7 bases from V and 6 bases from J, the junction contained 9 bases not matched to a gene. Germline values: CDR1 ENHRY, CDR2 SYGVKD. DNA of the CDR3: TGTGCCATCAAGAGGGGACAGGGATCCTCCGGGGAGCTGTTTTTT. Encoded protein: CAIKRGQGSSGELFF.

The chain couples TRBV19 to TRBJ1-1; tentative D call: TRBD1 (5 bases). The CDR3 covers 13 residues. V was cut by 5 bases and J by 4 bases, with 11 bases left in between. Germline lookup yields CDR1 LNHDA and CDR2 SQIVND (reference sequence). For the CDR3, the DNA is TGTGCCAGTAGTCCCCAGGGCCTCACTGAAGCTTTCTTT. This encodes CASSPQGLTEAFF.

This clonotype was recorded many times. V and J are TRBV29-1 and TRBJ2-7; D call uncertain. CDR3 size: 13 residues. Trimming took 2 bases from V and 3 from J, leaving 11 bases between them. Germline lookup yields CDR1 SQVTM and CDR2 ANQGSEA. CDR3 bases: TGCAGCGTTGAAATTCAGGAGAACTACGAGCAGTACTTC. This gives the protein CSVEIQENYEQYF.

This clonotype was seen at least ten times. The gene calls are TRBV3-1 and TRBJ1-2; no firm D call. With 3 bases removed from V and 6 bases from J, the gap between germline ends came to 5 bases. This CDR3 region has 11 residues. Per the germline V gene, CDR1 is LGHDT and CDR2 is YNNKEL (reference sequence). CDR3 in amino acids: CASSQVDGYTF. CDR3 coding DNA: TGTGCCAGCAGCCAGGTAGATGGCTACACCTTC.

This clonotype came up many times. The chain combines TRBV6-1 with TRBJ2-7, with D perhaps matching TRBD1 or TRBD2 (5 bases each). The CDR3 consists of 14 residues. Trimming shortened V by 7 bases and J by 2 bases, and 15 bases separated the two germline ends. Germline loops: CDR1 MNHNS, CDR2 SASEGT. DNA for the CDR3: TGTGCCAGCACCCTGACCCAGGGAGCCTACGAGCAGTACTTC. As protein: CASTLTQGAYEQYF.

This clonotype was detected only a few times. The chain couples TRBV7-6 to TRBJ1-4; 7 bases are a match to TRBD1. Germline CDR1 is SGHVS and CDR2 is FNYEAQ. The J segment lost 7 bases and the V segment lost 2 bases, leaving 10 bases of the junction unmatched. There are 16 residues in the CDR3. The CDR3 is CASSLLGLAGGEKLFF. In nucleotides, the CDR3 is TGTGCCAGCAGCTTACTTGGGTTGGCAGGGGGTGAAAAACTGTTTTTT.

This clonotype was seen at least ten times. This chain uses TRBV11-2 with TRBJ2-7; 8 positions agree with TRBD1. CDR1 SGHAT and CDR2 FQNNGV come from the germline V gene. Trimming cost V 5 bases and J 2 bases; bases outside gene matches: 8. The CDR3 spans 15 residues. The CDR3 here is CASSKYRQGTYEQYF. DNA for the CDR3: TGTGCCAGCAGCAAGTACAGACAGGGGACCTACGAGCAGTACTTC. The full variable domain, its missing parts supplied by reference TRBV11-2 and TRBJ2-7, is EAGVAQSPRYKIIEKRQSVAFWCNPISGHATLYWYQQILGQGPKLLIQFQNNGVVDDSQLPKDRFSAERLKGVDSTLKIQPAKLEDSAVYLCASSKYRQGTYEQYFGPGTRLTVT.

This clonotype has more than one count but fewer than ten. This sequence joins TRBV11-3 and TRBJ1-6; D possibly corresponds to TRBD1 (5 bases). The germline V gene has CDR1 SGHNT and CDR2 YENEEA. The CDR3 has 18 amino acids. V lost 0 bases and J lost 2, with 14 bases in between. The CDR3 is CASSLDHGALTYNSPLHF. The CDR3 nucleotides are TGTGCCAGCAGCTTAGATCACGGGGCGCTGACCTATAATTCACCCCTCCACTTT.

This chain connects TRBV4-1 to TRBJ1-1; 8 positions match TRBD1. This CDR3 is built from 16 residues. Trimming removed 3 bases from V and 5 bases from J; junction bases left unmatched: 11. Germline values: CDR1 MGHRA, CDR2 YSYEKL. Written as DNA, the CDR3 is TGCGCCAGCAGCCAGGATAACAGGGGGAAGGGGACTGAAGCTTTCTTT. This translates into CASSQDNRGKGTEAFF.

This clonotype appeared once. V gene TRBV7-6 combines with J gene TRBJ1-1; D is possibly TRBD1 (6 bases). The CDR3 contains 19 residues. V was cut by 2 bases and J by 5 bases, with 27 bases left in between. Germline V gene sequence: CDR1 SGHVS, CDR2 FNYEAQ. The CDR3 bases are TGTGCCAGCAGCTTAAAGATCATAGAGGACAGACGCGGGGGTACTGAAGCTTTCTTT. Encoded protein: CASSLKIIEDRRGGTEAFF.

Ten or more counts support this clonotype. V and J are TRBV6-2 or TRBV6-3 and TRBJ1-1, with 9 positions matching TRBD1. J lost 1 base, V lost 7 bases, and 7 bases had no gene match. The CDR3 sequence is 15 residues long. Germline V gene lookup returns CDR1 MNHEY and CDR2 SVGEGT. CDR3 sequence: CASMGGQGTNTEAFF. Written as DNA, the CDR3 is TGTGCCAGCATGGGAGGACAGGGGACGAACACTGAAGCTTTCTTT.

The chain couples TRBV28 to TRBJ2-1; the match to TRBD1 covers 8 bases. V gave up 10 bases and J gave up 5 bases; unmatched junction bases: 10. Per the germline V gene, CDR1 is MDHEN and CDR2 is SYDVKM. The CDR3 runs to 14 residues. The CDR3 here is CATHPGTGNNEQFF. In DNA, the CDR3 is TGTGCCACCCACCCCGGGACAGGAAACAATGAGCAGTTCTTC.

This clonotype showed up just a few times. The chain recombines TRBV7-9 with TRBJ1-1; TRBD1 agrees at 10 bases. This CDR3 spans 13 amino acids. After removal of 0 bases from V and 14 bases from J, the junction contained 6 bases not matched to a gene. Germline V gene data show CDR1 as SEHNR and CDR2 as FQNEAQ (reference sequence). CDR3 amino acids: CASSLAADRGLFF. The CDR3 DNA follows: TGTGCCAGCAGCTTAGCGGCAGACAGGGGGCTCTTCTTT.

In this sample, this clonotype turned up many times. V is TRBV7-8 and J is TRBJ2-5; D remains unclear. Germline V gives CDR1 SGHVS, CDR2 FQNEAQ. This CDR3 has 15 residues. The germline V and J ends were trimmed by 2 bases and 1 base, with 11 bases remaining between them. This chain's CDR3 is CASSLFAVAQETQYF. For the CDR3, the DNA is TGTGCCAGCAGCTTATTCGCGGTTGCCCAAGAGACCCAGTACTTC.

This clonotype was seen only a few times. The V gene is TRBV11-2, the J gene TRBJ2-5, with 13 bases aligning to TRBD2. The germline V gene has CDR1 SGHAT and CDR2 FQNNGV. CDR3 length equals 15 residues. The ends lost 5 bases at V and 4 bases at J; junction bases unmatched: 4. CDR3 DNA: TGTGCCAGCAGCCGGGGACTAGCGGGGCGAGAGACCCAGTACTTC. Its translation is CASSRGLAGRETQYF.

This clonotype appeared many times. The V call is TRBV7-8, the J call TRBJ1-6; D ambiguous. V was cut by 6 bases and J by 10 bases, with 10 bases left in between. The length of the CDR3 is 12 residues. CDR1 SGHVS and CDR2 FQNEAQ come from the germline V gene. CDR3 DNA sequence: TGTGCCAGCAGTTCGAGAGGGTCACCCCTCCACTTT. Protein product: CASSSRGSPLHF. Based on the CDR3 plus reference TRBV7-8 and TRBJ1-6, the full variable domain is GAGVSQSPRYKVAKRGQDVALRCDPISGHVSLFWYQQALGQGPEFLTYFQNEAQLDKSGLPSDRFFAERPEGSVSTLKIQRTQQEDSAVYLCASSSRGSPLHFGNGTRLTVT.

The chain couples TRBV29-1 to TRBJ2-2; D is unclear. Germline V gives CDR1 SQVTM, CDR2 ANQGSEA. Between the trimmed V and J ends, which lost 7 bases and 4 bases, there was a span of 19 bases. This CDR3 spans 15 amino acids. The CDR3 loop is CSAVDGDRGTGELFF. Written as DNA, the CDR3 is TGCAGCGCCGTCGACGGCGACCGAGGCACCGGGGAGCTGTTTTTT.

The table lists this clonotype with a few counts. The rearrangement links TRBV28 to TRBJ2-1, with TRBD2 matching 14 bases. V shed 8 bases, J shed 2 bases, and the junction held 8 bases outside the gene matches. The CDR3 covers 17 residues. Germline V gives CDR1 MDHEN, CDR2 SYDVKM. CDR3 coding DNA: TGTGCCAGCTTGGGACTAGCGGGAGCGAGCACCTACAATGAGCAGTTCTTC. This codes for CASLGLAGASTYNEQFF.

The CDR3 bases are TGTGCCAGCAGCTTAGATAAATTAGGGGGCAAAGAGACCCAGTACTTC. Its translation is CASSLDKLGGKETQYF. The J gene is TRBJ2-5, the V gene TRBV11-2; 7 bases are a match to TRBD1. The CDR3 is 16 residues long. Germline CDR1 and CDR2: SGHAT and FQNNGV. Trimming at V came to 0 bases and at J to 3 bases, leaving 7 bases not matched to a gene.

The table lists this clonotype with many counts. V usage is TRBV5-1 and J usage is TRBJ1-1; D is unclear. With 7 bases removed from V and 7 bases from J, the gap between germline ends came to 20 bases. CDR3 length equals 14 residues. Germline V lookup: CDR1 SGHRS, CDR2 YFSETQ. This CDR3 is CASGHTQLTDEAFF. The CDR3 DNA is TGCGCCAGCGGGCACACACAGTTGACGGATGAAGCTTTCTTT. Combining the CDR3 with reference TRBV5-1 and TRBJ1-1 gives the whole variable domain KAGVTQTPRYLIKTRGQQVTLSCSPISGHRSVSWYQQTPGQGLQFLFEYFSETQRNKGNFPGRFSGRQFSNSRSEMNVSTLELGDSALYLCASGHTQLTDEAFFGQGTRLTVV.

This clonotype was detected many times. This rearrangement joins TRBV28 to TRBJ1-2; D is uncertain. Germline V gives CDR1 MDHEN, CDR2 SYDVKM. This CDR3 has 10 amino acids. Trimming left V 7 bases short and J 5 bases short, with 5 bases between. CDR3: CASMGYGYTF. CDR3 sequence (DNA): TGTGCCAGCATGGGGTATGGCTACACCTTC.

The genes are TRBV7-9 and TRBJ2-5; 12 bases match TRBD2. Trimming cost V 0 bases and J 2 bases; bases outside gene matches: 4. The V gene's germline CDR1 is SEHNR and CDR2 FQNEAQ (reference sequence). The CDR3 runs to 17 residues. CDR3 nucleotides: TGTGCCAGCAGCTTAGCCCGGACTAGCGGGGCACAAGAGACCCAGTACTTC. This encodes CASSLARTSGAQETQYF.